This paragraph covers one T cell receptor beta chain sequence. The antigen remains unidentified. Repertoires were generated with immunoSEQ multiplex PCR, while TCRdb's copy carries only in-frame clones and drops some. This table has more than 50,000 clones, 85% to 95% appearing once. This specimen comes from a study of cytomegalovirus exposure and HLA in healthy donors. Study in general: The 500 to 750 first-cohort repertoires and the approximately 110 validation repertoires shared the same platform, a later analysis reported.

General study points: Per published reports, the classifier diagnosed cytomegalovirus status with high specificity and sensitivity. Across donors, most TCRs were seen rarely, yet some public ones were widespread.

The donors were members of the validation cohort comprising 100 to 150 subjects, separate from the roughly 680-subject first cohort. Per the germline V gene, CDR1 is LNHDA and CDR2 is SQIVND (reference sequence). V was trimmed by 8 bases and J by 4 bases, leaving 14 bases between them. This CDR3 has 13 residues. This chain connects TRBV19 to TRBJ1-1, with a possible D match to TRBD1 (6 bases). Sample: PBMCs. The source of this sequence is a man younger than 30 in good health and CMV-seronegative. The CDR3 sequence: CASAKGGSTEAFF. CDR3 sequence (DNA): TGTGCCAGTGCTAAGGGGGGGAGCACTGAAGCTTTCTTT. Combining the CDR3 with reference TRBV19 and TRBJ1-1 gives the whole variable domain DGGITQSPKYLFRKEGQNVTLSCEQNLNHDAMYWYRQDPGQGLRLIYYSQIVNDFQKGDIAEGYSVSREKKESFPLTVTSAQKNPTAFYLCASAKGGSTEAFFGQGTRLTVV.